This T cell receptor beta chain is from a study of blood T cell repertoires in COVID-19 (dated by TCRdb to about 2020). The study in broad terms: Samples from collaborators originated in the United States, Italy and Spain and spanned both the acute and convalescent phases of COVID-19. Sample metadata almost always included a de-identified subject ID, COVID-19 status, age in years and sex. HLA class I and class II types, where available, came from metadata supplied by the sample provider rather than from assay-based typing. The repertoires were released in a freely available public database meant as a resource for research on the immune response to SARS-CoV-2. Deeply sampled blood TCRbeta repertoires from subjects exposed to, actively infected with, or recovered from COVID-19 were included in the dataset. The samples were drawn from two sources: the first 160 participants of the ongoing ImmuneRACE study, and 950 to 1,500 subjects contributed by 6 global collaborators. The prospective study material was composed of cDNA or gDNA derived from T cells, B-cell-depleted T cells, or PBMCs. The research as a whole found: How much clinical and demographic metadata was included differed by source and by participant, and the metadata was provided uncurated.

At one collaborating source in Seattle, patients were enrolled during active infection and were followed longitudinally through the course of disease. Whole blood was collected in K2EDTA tubes by collaborating institutions according to the institutions' own protocols. For TCRbeta analysis, collaborators shipped samples in one of three forms: frozen whole blood, isolated PBMCs, or DNA extracted from either of those sample types. Reading from cysteine to phenylalanine, the CDR3 counts 15 amino acids. The only DNA kept is the CDR3, 45 bases in frame from the first base. Based on the germline V gene (reference sequence), the CDR1 and CDR2 sequences are MNHNY and SVGAGI. Deletion took 7 bases off V and 5 bases off J, with a span of 21 bases between the germline ends. About this clone: The specificity of this receptor is unknown. No base qualities exist here, and no much larger clone lies one base off it.

TCRbeta CDR3 regions were amplified from genomic DNA using the immunoSEQ Assay, a bias-controlled multiplex PCR. For the original study's pipeline: Within the assay, amplification of reference gene primers was used to estimate how many nucleated cells each sample contained. To quantify the absolute abundance of each unique TCRbeta CDR3 rearrangement, sequence reads were collapsed and filtered. For each sample, productive Simpson clonality was calculated by taking the square root of Simpson's diversity index across productive rearrangements. This immuneACCESS table, as held by TCRdb, lists in-frame sequences with V and J called but not all clones. Of the missing ones, under half trace to an unresolved V gene in checked studies; the others have no known cause. V, J and clone size were drawn from that table, and D and trimming were deduced from the DNA. Here the sample has hundreds of thousands of clones; approximately 86% occur a single time. The top ten clonotypes cover about 7.1% of the sample.

This receptor was obtained from a woman aged 55 to 70 with COVID-19, enrolled during active disease. Sequenced input: peripheral blood. The rearranged segments are TRBV6-6 and TRBJ2-7; the D gene cannot be resolved reliably. This receptor has the CDR3 CASTLYSFAYNEQYF. The nucleotide sequence is TGTGCCAGCACCCTTTACTCCTTCGCCTATAACGAGCAGTACTTC.